The source of this T cell receptor beta chain is a study of T cell responses to AZD1222 COVID-19 vaccine. Study context: The study pooled second doses at about 4 or about 12 weeks.

This table comes from immunoSEQ multiplex PCR, and its TCRdb copy is limited to in-frame clones, with some not included. The sample lists about 92,000 clones; 88% were seen once. Notes on this clone: Its matching antigen is unknown.

Trimming took off 1 base at V and 2 bases at J, with 11 bases between the two ends. This CDR3 is 15 amino acids long. Germline assignment: CDR1 MNHEY and CDR2 SMNVEV (reference sequence). Study-wide results and caveats: Among the donors, most were white British and more were female, and clonal diversity was possibly underestimated. Increased Spike-specific TCR breadth and depth were observed after two AZD1222 doses. At study baseline, merely more than 5 AZD1222 recipients were seropositive.

The specimen was peripheral blood, collected on day 0 of AZD1222 vaccination. The chain uses TRBV27 and TRBJ1-2; D possibly corresponds to TRBD1 (6 bases). This clonotype was sampled from an adult in good health. CDR3 amino acids: CASSLLIGGNYGYTF. The CDR3 region has the DNA TGTGCCAGCAGTTTATTGATTGGGGGCAACTATGGCTACACCTTC.